Presented here are 29 T cell receptor beta chains from one specimen sequenced in a study of Graves' ophthalmopathy and Graves' hyperthyroidism. Amplified material comprised TCR beta CDR3 regions derived from RNA transcripts. HTBI primers were used in a first-round RT-PCR, which preceded a second-round multiplex PCR. TCRdb re-called the multiplex PCR reads through MiXCR, storing one row per CDR3 protein. The sample carries about 48,000 distinct CDR3 sequences, less than 65% recorded once. Sequences were obtained from peripheral blood. These TCRs come from an adult man with Graves' ophthalmopathy.

With respect to this clonotype: Since the CDR3 does not end with the conserved phenylalanine or tryptophan, this likely comes from a read error. No DNA is shown, since the ends of the CDR3 on it are uncertain; the CDR3 is the one TCRdb lists. J is TRBJ1-2 and V is TRBV9. The CDR3 is 9 amino acids long, termini counted. CDR1 is SGDLS, CDR2 YYNGEE, per germline. The CDR3 loop reads CASSVGAAG.

The chain is built from TRBV28 and TRBJ2-5; 9 bases match TRBD2. Trimming cost V 3 bases and J 5 bases; bases outside gene matches: 10. Germline-derived CDR1 and CDR2 are MDHEN and SYDVKM. This CDR3 contains 16 residues. CDR3 coding DNA: TGTGCCAGCAGTTTGTCCGGCGGGAGGGCCTTGGAGACCCAGTACTTC. Encoded protein: CASSLSGGRALETQYF.

As to this clonotype: The junction departs from the called germline gene at one end, perhaps through a read error. V gene TRBV19 combines with J gene TRBJ2-7; 7 nucleotides line up with TRBD1. The CDR3 has 14 amino acids. The germline V gene encodes CDR1 LNHDA and CDR2 SQIVND (reference sequence). The CDR3 DNA sequence: TGTGTCAGTAAGGACGGGGACAGCTCCTACGAGCAGTACTTC. Translating gives CVSKDGDSSYEQYF.

The CDR3 region is CASSLAASGRADYNEQFF. In nucleotides, the CDR3 is TGTGCCAGCAGCTTAGCCGCTAGCGGGAGGGCTGACTACAATGAGCAGTTCTTC. V gene TRBV7-9 combines with J gene TRBJ2-1, with 12 bases lining up with TRBD2. The CDR3 runs to 18 residues. CDR1 SEHNR and CDR2 FQNEAQ come from the germline V gene (reference sequence). V was pared by 0 bases and J by 3 bases, with 6 bases of the junction left unmatched.

This clonotype was recorded at least ten times. The rearrangement links TRBV6-1 to TRBJ1-5, with 8 bases matching TRBD1. Germline trimming cut 5 bases from V and 4 bases from J; bases unmatched to any gene: 7. The CDR3 is 15 amino acids. The V gene's germline CDR1 is MNHNS and CDR2 SASEGT. Written as DNA, the CDR3 is TGTGCCAGCAGTACCCTGCAGGGGGCGAATCAGCCCCAGCATTTT. Its protein is CASSTLQGANQPQHF.

In its sample, this clonotype is medium-sized. The chain uses TRBV24-1 and TRBJ1-2; 9 bases map to TRBD1. Germline CDR1 is KGHDR and CDR2 is SFDVKD. The J segment lost 5 bases and the V segment lost 3 bases, leaving 3 bases of the junction unmatched. This CDR3 spans 14 amino acids. DNA for the CDR3: TGTGCCACCAGTGATACCGGGACAGGGTATGGCTACACCTTC. Its protein is CATSDTGTGYGYTF.

Points on this clonotype: At one boundary the junction diverges from the germline segment, which might be a read error. The rearrangement uses TRBV3-1 and TRBJ1-1, with TRBD1 matching over 8 bases. This CDR3 is 14 amino acids long. Germline CDR1 and CDR2: LGHDT and YNNKEL (reference sequence). The CDR3 DNA reads as TGTGCCAGCAGAAGAGACAGGGGCGGCACTGAAGCTCTCTTT. Protein sequence: CASRRDRGGTEALF.

This clonotype was detected many times. The V gene is TRBV19, the J gene TRBJ2-2, with D perhaps being TRBD1 or TRBD2 (6 bases each). The V and J ends lost 5 bases and 7 bases respectively, with 17 bases between them. Germline CDR1 and CDR2: LNHDA and SQIVND (reference sequence). This CDR3 contains 15 residues. CDR3 bases: TGTGCCAGTAGTCTCCCGCAGGGGCGGGGCGGGGAGCTGTTTTTT. Encoded protein: CASSLPQGRGGELFF.

This clonotype was detected many times. CDR3 amino acids: CASSSDGRVGETQYF. The CDR3 DNA sequence: TGTGCCAGCAGCTCAGACGGACGGGTAGGGGAGACCCAGTACTTC. This chain connects TRBV7-3 to TRBJ2-5; D gene unclear. V was shortened by 4 bases and J by 5 bases, with 17 bases between the two germline ends. There are 15 residues in the CDR3. Germline V gene data show CDR1 as SGHTA and CDR2 as FQGTGA.

This clonotype was seen just once. The J gene is TRBJ1-6, the V gene TRBV2, with 7 bases lining up with TRBD1. The V gene end was trimmed by 5 bases and the J gene end by 4 bases; junction bases not matched to a gene: 5. The germline V gene encodes CDR1 SNHLY and CDR2 FYNNEI. The length of the CDR3 is 15 residues. CDR3 residues: CASSPGQRYNSPLHF. CDR3 bases: TGTGCCAGCAGTCCGGGACAGCGATATAATTCACCCCTCCACTTT.

The V and J genes are TRBV10-3 and TRBJ2-1; perhaps TRBD2 as D (6 bases). This CDR3 region has 14 residues. From germline, CDR1 is ENHRY and CDR2 SYGVKD. Trimming cost V 6 bases and J 6 bases, with 15 bases left between them. CDR3 protein: CAISPGTGINEQFF. The CDR3 DNA is TGTGCCATCAGCCCCGGGACTGGTATCAATGAGCAGTTCTTC.

This clonotype was seen a single time. Relative to the germline gene, one junction end is altered; a read error may explain this. The chain employs TRBV6-1 and TRBJ1-4; D is possibly TRBD1 (5 bases). Germline assignment: CDR1 MNHNS and CDR2 SASEGT. The CDR3 totals 14 residues. CDR3 coding DNA: TGTGCCAGCAGATCGGGGGATGCGAGTGAAAAACTGTCTTTT. Its protein is CASRSGDASEKLSF.

This chain links TRBV2 with TRBJ2-3; no definite D call. Germline V gene lookup returns CDR1 SNHLY and CDR2 FYNNEI. CDR3 length: 15 amino acids. The V gene lost 6 bases and the J gene lost 3 bases, with 16 bases spanning the gap. This CDR3 reads CASSQGPLDTDTQYF. The CDR3, as DNA: TGTGCCAGCAGCCAAGGTCCCCTAGATACAGATACGCAGTATTTT.

The chain combines TRBV29-1 with TRBJ1-2; 10 bases agree with TRBD1. Germline V gives CDR1 SQVTM, CDR2 ANQGSEA. There are 13 residues in the CDR3. J was trimmed by 7 bases and V by 7 bases; bases with no gene match: 9. The CDR3 here is CSAETGGAGGYTF. CDR3 coding DNA: TGCAGCGCTGAGACAGGGGGCGCGGGTGGCTACACCTTC.

To note about this clonotype: At one of its ends the junction is not consistent with the germline gene, which may arise from a read error. The rearrangement links TRBV2 to TRBJ2-7, with unresolved D. The CDR3 has 8 residues. The germline gives CDR1 SNHLY, CDR2 FYNNEI. CDR3 region: CASMLRDF. The CDR3 coding sequence is TGTGCCAGCATGCTTAGGGACTTC.

The rearrangement uses TRBV4-1 and TRBJ2-5, with D perhaps assigned TRBD1 or TRBD2 (5 bases each). CDR1 MGHRA and CDR2 YSYEKL come from the germline V gene. CDR3 size: 14 residues. V was clipped by 0 bases and J by 4 bases, with 9 bases between them. This CDR3 is CASSQEGVLETQYF. The CDR3 DNA sequence: TGCGCCAGCAGCCAAGAGGGGGTGTTAGAGACCCAGTACTTC.

Comments on this clonotype: The CDR3 carries no conserved terminal phenylalanine or tryptophan, so it likely arises from a read error. The chain uses TRBV7-9 and TRBJ2-7; 10 bases align to TRBD2. Germline V gives CDR1 SEHNR, CDR2 FQNEAQ (reference sequence). The CDR3 sequence is 15 residues long. The J segment lost 1 base and the V segment lost 6 bases, leaving 6 bases of the junction unmatched. The CDR3 loop is CASSRTSGKSYEQYL. The CDR3 bases are TGTGCCAGCAGTCGTACTAGCGGGAAGTCCTACGAGCAGTACCTC.

The chain recombines TRBV12-3 or TRBV12-4 with TRBJ2-7, with TRBD1 matching over 9 bases. The V and J ends lost 6 bases and 3 bases, in that order; junction bases with no gene match: 3. The CDR3 extends over 13 amino acids. The CDR3 region has the DNA TGTGCCAGCAGAGGGACAGGGCACTACGAGCAGTACTTC. Protein sequence: CASRGTGHYEQYF.

This clonotype came up once. The J gene is TRBJ2-7, the V gene TRBV12-3 or TRBV12-4; D may be TRBD1 (6 bases). The CDR3 is 14 residues long. Trimming removed 7 bases at V and 5 bases at J, with 18 bases between. CDR3 sequence: CASTMGAGENEQYF. As DNA, the CDR3 is TGTGCCAGCACCATGGGGGCCGGGGAAAACGAGCAGTACTTC.

The chain links TRBV7-9 to TRBJ2-1; no clear D gene. Germline CDR1 and CDR2: SEHNR and FQNEAQ (reference sequence). V lost 1 base and J 9 bases, leaving 10 bases between the germline ends. The CDR3 extends over 13 amino acids. The CDR3 DNA sequence: TGTGCCAGCAGCTTAGATTGGAGAATTGAGCAGTTCTTC. Amino acids: CASSLDWRIEQFF.

As regards this clonotype: This CDR3 fails to terminate in the conserved phenylalanine or tryptophan, so it likely reflects a read error. The limits of the CDR3 on the DNA are not certain, so only TCRdb's listed CDR3 is given. The chain has TRBV7-2 and TRBJ2-3; the D call of TRBD2 is as the table states it, not checked on the DNA. The CDR3 is 16 residues long, counting both termini. CDR1 and CDR2 (germline): SGHTA, FQGNSA. CDR3 protein: CASSPGGRGFADTQYL.

The chain joins TRBV20-1 to TRBJ1-6; D unresolved. Per germline, CDR1 DFQATT and CDR2 SNEGSKA (reference sequence). This CDR3 contains 14 residues. V was pared by 6 bases and J by 0 bases, with 9 bases between. The CDR3 spells CSAHPSSYNSPLHF. The CDR3 bases are TGCAGTGCCCACCCGAGCTCCTATAATTCACCCCTCCACTTT.

The count of this clonotype is one. This chain links TRBV9 with TRBJ2-1; TRBD1 or TRBD2 may be the D gene (6 bases each). Germline V gene lookup returns CDR1 SGDLS and CDR2 YYNGEE. V dropped 0 bases and J dropped 3 bases, with 10 bases sitting between them. The CDR3 is 15 residues long. The CDR3 loop reads CASSVGGGSYNEQFF. For the CDR3, the DNA is TGTGCCAGCAGCGTAGGAGGGGGGAGCTACAATGAGCAGTTCTTC.

The J gene is TRBJ2-5, the V gene TRBV12-3 or TRBV12-4; no definite D call. V was cut by 0 bases and J by 12 bases, with 11 bases left in between. The CDR3 sequence is 12 residues long. The CDR3 nucleotides are TGTGCCAGCAGTTTAGCGACCTCCCCGGAGTACTTC. The encoded protein is CASSLATSPEYF.

This clonotype was seen at least ten times. The gene calls are TRBV2 and TRBJ2-7; D call uncertain. Trimming removed 1 base from V and 7 bases from J, with 14 bases in between. The CDR3 runs to 14 residues. Germline V gene sequence: CDR1 SNHLY, CDR2 FYNNEI. DNA for the CDR3: TGTGCCAGCAGTGAAGACCAGTCCCATGGGGAGCAGTACTTC. It is translated as CASSEDQSHGEQYF.

The chain is built from TRBV20-1 and TRBJ2-1; 7 bases align to TRBD1. CDR1 and CDR2 (germline): DFQATT, SNEGSKA (reference sequence). This CDR3 is built from 12 residues. Unmatched junction bases numbered 6, after V lost 3 bases and J lost 10 bases. The CDR3 DNA is TGCAGTGCTAGTGCGACGGGACAGGAGCAGTTCTTC. It translates to CSASATGQEQFF.

The CDR3 here is CASRRDITDTQYF. In DNA, the CDR3 is TGTGCCAGTAGGCGGGATATCACAGATACGCAGTATTTT. The chain has TRBV19 and TRBJ2-3; the D gene is possibly TRBD2 (6 bases). CDR1 is LNHDA and CDR2 is SQIVND in the germline V gene (reference sequence). This CDR3 comprises 13 residues. The V end lost 6 bases, the J end lost 2 bases, and 9 bases lay between the germline ends.

The chain employs TRBV12-3 or TRBV12-4 and TRBJ1-1; D not resolved. V lost 6 bases to trimming and J lost 2 bases, with 19 bases between them. CDR3 length: 16 residues. The CDR3 sequence is CASRAISRAGNTEAFF. The DNA for the CDR3 is TGTGCCAGCAGGGCCATTTCTCGGGCTGGAAACACTGAAGCTTTCTTT.

This clonotype was seen repeatedly, ten times or more. V usage is TRBV7-3 and J usage is TRBJ2-1, with a weak D call TRBD2 (5 bases). Looked up from germline, CDR1 is SGHTA and CDR2 is FQGTGA. CDR3 size: 16 residues. The V and J ends lost 4 bases and 9 bases respectively, with 22 bases between them. The CDR3 is CASSSRGAERLGEQFF. CDR3 DNA: TGTGCCAGCAGCTCCCGGGGAGCGGAAAGATTGGGTGAGCAGTTCTTC.